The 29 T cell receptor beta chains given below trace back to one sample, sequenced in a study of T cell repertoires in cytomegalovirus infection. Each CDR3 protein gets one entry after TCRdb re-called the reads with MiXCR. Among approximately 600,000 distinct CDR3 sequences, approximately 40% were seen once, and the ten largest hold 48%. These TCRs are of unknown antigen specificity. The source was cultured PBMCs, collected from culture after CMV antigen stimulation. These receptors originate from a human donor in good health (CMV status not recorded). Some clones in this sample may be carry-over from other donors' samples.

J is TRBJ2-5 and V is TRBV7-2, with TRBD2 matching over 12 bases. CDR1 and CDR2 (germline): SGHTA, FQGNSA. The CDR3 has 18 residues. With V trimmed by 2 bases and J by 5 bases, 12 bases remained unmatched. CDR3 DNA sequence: TGTGCCAGCAGCTTAAAGGCACTAGCGGGGGGCCGCGTGGAGACCCAGTACTTC. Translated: CASSLKALAGGRVETQYF.

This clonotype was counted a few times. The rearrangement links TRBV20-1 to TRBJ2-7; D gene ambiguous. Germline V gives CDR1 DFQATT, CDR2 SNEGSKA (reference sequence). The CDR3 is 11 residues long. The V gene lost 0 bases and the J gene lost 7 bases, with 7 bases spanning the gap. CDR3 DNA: TGCAGTGCTAGAGATAGAGCGGAGCAGTACTTC. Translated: CSARDRAEQYF.

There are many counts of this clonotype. The CDR3 is CASSLGQQGTDTQYF. The CDR3 DNA sequence: TGTGCCAGTAGTCTGGGGCAGCAGGGCACAGATACGCAGTATTTT. This chain connects TRBV19 to TRBJ2-3, with D tentatively TRBD1 (5 bases). This CDR3 comprises 15 residues. CDR1 and CDR2 from the germline V gene are LNHDA and SQIVND (reference sequence). Trimming pared 5 bases from V and 1 base from J, leaving 13 bases between.

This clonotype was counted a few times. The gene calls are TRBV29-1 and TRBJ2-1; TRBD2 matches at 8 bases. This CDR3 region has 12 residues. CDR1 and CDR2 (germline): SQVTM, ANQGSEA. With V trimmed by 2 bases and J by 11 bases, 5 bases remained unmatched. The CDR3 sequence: CSVELAGFQQFF. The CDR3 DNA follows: TGCAGCGTTGAATTAGCGGGGTTCCAGCAGTTCTTC.

DNA of the CDR3: TGTGCCAGCAACCGGGTGGACAGCGAAGCTTTCTTT. Translated: CASNRVDSEAFF. The rearrangement joins TRBV9 to TRBJ1-1, with D tentatively TRBD1 (6 bases). Looked up from germline, CDR1 is SGDLS and CDR2 is YYNGEE. The CDR3 consists of 12 residues. Trimming took off 6 bases at V and 8 bases at J, with 14 bases between the two ends.

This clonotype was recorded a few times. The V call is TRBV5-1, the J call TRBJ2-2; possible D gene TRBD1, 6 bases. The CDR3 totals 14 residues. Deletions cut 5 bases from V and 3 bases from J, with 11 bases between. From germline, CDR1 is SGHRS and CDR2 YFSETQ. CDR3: CASRPGEHTGELFF. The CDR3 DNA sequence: TGCGCCAGCAGGCCAGGGGAGCACACCGGGGAGCTGTTTTTT.

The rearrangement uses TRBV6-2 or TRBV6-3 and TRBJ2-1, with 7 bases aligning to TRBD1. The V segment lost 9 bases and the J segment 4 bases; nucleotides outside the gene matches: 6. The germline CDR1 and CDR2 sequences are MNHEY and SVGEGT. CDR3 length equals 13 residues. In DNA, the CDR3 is TGTGCCAGTAACTGGGACAGTTACAATGAGCAGTTCTTC. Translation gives CASNWDSYNEQFF.

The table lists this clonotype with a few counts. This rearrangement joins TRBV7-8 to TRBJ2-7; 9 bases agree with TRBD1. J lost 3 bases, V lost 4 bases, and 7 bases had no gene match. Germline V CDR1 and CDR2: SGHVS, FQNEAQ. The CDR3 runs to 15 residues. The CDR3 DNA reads TGTGCCAGCAGCTACCGGGACAGGGCGTACTACGAGCAGTACTTC. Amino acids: CASSYRDRAYYEQYF.

DNA for the CDR3: TGTGCCAGCAGAACCGGGGGACATATCTATGGCTACACCTTC. Amino acids: CASRTGGHIYGYTF. V usage is TRBV12-3 or TRBV12-4 and J usage is TRBJ1-2, with a possible D match to TRBD1 (6 bases). The CDR3 sequence is 14 residues long. Deletions cut 6 bases from V and 4 bases from J, with 15 bases between.

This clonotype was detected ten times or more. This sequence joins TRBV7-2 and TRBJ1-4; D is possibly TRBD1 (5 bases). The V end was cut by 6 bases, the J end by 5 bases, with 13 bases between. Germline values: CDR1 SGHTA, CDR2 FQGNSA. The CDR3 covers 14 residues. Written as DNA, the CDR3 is TGTGCCAGCAGTTTTGCGGGGCTAAATGAAAAACTGTTTTTT. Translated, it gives CASSFAGLNEKLFF.

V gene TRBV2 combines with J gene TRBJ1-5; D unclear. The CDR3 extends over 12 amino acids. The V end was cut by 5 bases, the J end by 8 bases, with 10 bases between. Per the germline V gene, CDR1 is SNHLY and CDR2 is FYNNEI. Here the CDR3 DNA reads TGTGCCAGCAGTACTAAATCAGAGCCCCAGCATTTT. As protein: CASSTKSEPQHF.

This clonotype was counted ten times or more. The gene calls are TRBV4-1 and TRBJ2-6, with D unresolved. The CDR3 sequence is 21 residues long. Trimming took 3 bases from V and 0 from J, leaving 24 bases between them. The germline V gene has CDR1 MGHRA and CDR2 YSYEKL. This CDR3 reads CASSHRLEPGPRRSGANVLTF. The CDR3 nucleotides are TGCGCCAGCAGCCATAGGCTCGAACCGGGCCCTAGGCGCTCTGGGGCCAACGTCCTGACTTTC.

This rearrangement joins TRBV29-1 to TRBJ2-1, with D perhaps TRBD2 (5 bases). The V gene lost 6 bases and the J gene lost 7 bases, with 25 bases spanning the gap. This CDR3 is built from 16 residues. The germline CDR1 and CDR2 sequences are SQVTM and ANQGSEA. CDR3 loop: CSVRGLETALVNEQFF. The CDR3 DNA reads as TGCAGCGTCCGAGGACTGGAGACGGCCCTCGTGAATGAGCAGTTCTTC.

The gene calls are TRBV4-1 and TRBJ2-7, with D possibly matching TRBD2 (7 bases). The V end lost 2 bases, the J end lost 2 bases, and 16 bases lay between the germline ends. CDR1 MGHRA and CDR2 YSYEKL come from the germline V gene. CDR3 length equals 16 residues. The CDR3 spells CASSQSRSGGPYEQYF. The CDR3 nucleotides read TGCGCCAGCAGCCAATCACGATCGGGGGGCCCCTACGAGCAGTACTTC.

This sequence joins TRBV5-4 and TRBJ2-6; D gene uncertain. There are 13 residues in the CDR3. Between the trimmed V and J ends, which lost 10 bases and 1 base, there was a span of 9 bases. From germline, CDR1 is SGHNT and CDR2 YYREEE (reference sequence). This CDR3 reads CASRWSGANVLTF. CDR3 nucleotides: TGTGCCTCCCGATGGTCTGGGGCCAACGTCCTGACTTTC.

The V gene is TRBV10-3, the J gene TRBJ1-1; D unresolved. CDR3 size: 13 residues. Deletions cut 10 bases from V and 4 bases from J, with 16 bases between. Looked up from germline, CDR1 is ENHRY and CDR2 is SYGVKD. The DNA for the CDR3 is TGTGCCACCAGCCGGGAGGACGGCACTGAAGCTTTCTTT. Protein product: CATSREDGTEAFF.

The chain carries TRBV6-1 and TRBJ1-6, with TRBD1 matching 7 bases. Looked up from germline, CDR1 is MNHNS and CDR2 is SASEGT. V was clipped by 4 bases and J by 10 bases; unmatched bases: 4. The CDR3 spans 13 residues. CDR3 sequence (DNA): TGTGCCAGCAGTGGCGGGACAGCCTCACCCCTCCACTTT. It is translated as CASSGGTASPLHF.

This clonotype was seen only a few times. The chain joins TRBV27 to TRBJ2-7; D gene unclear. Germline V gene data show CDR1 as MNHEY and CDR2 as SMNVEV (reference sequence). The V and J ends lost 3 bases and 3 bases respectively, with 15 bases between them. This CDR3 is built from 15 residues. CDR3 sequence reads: CASSLGPRMGYEQYF. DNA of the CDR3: TGTGCCAGCAGTTTGGGTCCCCGGATGGGCTACGAGCAGTACTTC.

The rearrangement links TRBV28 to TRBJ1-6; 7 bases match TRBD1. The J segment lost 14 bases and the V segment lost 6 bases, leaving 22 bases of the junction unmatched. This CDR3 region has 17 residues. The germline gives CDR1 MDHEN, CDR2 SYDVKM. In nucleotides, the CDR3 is TGTGCCAGCAGAACCCGGGACAGCGGACCCCGTTGGGGAGCCCTCCACTTT. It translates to CASRTRDSGPRWGALHF.

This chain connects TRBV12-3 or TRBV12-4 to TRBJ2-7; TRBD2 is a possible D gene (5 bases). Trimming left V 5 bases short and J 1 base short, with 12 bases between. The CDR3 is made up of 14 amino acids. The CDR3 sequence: CASSPRGWSYEQYF. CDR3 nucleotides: TGTGCCAGCAGTCCACGAGGGTGGTCCTACGAGCAGTACTTC.

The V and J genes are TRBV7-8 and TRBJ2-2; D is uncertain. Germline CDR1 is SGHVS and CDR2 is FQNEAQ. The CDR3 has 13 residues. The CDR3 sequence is CATDFADTGELFF. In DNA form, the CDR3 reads TGTGCTACCGACTTTGCGGACACCGGGGAGCTGTTTTTT.

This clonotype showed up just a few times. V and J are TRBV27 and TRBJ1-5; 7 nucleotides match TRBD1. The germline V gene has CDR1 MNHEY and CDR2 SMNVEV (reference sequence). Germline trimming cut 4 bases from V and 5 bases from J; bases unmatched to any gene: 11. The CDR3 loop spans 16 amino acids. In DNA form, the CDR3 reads TGTGCCAGCAGTTCGATTCCGACAGGGTGGGATCAGCCCCAGCATTTT. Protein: CASSSIPTGWDQPQHF.

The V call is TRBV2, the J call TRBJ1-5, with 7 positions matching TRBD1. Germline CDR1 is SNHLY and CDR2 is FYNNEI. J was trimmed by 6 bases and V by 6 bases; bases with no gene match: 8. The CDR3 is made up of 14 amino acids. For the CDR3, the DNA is TGTGCCAGCAGCGCCGACAGGGTGAGTCAGCCCCAGCATTTT. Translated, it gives CASSADRVSQPQHF. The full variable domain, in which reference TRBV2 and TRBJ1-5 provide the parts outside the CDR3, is EPEVTQTPSHQVTQMGQEVILRCVPISNHLYFYWYRQILGQKVEFLVSFYNNEISEKSEIFDDQFSVERPDGSNFTLKIRSTKLEDSAMYFCASSADRVSQPQHFGDGTRLSIL.

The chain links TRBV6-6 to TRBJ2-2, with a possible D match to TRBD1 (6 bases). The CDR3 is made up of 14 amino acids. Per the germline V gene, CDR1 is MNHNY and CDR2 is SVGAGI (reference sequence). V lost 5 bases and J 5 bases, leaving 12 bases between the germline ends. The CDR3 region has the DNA TGTGCCAGCAGTCACCCAGGGGTAACCGGGGAGCTGTTTTTT. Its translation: CASSHPGVTGELFF.

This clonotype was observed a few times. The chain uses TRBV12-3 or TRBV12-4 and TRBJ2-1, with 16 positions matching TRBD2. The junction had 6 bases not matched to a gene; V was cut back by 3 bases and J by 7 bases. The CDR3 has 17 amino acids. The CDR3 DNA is TGTGCCAGCAGTTTCCGGCCGGGACTAGCGGGAGGGAATGAGCAGTTCTTC. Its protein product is CASSFRPGLAGGNEQFF.

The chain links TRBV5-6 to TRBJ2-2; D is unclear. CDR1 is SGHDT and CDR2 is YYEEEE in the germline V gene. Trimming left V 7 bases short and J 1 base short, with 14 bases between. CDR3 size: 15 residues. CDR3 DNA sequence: TGTGCCAGCGGCGTGAACCCTCTGAACACCGGGGAGCTGTTTTTT. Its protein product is CASGVNPLNTGELFF.

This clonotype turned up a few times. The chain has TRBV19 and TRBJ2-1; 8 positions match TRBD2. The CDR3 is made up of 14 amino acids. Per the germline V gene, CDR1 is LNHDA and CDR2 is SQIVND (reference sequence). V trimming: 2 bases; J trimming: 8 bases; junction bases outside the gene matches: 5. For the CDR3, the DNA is TGTGCCAGTAGTATACGGCGGGAGGCGTATGAGCAGTTCTTC. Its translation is CASSIRREAYEQFF.

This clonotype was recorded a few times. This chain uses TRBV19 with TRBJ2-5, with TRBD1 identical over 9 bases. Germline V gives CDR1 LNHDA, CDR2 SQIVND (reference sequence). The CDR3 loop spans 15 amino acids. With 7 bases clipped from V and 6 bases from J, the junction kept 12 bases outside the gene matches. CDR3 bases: TGTGCCAGTAAGGTTTCGGGACAGGGTCGGCAGACCCAGTACTTC. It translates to CASKVSGQGRQTQYF.

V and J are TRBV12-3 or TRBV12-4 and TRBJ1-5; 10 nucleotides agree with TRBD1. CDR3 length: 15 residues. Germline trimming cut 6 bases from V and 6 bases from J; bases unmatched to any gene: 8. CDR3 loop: CASSPTGGIVQPQHF. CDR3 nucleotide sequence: TGTGCCAGCAGCCCGACAGGGGGCATTGTTCAGCCCCAGCATTTT.